Below, one T cell receptor beta chain is given with its context. In the original analysis: Amplified reference gene primers provided the basis for estimating nucleated cell counts. TCRdb's table, derived via immunoSEQ multiplex PCR, lists solely in-frame clones and lacks some. The V and J calls and clone size come from that table; D and trimming were worked out from the DNA. Here the sample spans 150,000 to 200,000 clones, 75% to 90% being singletons. The sample originates from a study of blood T cell repertoires in COVID-19. Study-level information: The United States, Italy and Spain supplied acute and convalescent COVID-19 samples.

Specimen: peripheral blood. This clonotype was obtained from a man aged 65-85 years with active or convalescent COVID-19.

The CDR3 loop is CASSSTHSPDTQYF. The CDR3, as DNA: TGTGCCAGCAGCTCCACACATAGCCCAGATACGCAGTATTTT. V gene TRBV5-6 combines with J gene TRBJ2-3; the D is unclear. The germline CDR1 and CDR2 sequences are SGHDT and YYEEEE. V was clipped by 3 bases and J by 4 bases, with 12 bases between them. The CDR3 contains 14 residues.